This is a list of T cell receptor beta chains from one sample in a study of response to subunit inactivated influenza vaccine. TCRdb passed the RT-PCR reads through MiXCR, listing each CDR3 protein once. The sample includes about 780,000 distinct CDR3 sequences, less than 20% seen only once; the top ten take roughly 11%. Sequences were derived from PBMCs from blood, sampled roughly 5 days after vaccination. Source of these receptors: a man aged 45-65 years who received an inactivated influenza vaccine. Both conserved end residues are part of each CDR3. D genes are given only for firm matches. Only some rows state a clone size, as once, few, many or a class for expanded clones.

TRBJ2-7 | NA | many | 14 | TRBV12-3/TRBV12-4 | CASSLRDLSYEQYF | TGTGCCAGCAGTTTAAGGGACTTATCCTACGAGCAGTACTTC
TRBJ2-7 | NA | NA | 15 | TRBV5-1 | CASSLRTDGSYEQYF | TGCGCCAGCAGCTTACGGACAGACGGCTCCTACGAGCAGTACTTC
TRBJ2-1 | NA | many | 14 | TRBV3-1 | CASSQDLVANEQFF | TGTGCCAGCAGCCAAGATTTGGTGGCCAATGAGCAGTTCTTC
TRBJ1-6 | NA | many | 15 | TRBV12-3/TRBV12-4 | CASSSRGAYNSPLHF | TGTGCCAGCAGTTCCAGAGGGGCATATAATTCACCCCTCCACTTT
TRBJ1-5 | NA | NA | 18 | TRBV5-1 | CASRFGLGDTLSNQPQHF | TGCGCCAGCAGATTCGGTCTAGGGGATACCCTTAGCAATCAGCCCCAGCATTTT
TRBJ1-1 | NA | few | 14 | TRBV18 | CASSPLRGDTEAFF | TGTGCCAGCTCACCACTAAGAGGGGACACTGAAGCTTTCTTT
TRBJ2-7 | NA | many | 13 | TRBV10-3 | CASRAAGSYEQYF | TGTGCCTCGAGGGCGGCTGGGTCCTACGAGCAGTACTTC
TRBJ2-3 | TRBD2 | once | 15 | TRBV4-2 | CASSQGAGGRDTQYF | TGTGCCAGCAGCCAAGGAGCGGGGGGTAGAGATACGCAGTATTTT
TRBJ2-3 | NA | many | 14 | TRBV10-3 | CAISESRTTDTQYF | TGTGCCATCAGTGAGTCTAGGACCACAGATACGCAGTATTTT
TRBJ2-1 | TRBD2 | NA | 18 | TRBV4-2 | CASSQERRLAERANEQFF | TGTGCCAGCAGCCAAGAAAGACGGCTAGCGGAGAGAGCCAATGAGCAGTTCTTC
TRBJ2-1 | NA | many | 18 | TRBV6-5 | CASSYWGRQALTTNEQFF | TGTGCCAGCAGTTACTGGGGTCGCCAGGCCCTTACAACCAATGAGCAGTTCTTC
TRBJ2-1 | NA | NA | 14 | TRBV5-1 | CASSFQSTRNEQFF | TGCGCCAGCAGCTTTCAGAGTACCCGGAATGAGCAGTTCTTC
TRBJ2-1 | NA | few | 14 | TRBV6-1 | CASSRLQRHNEQFF | TGTGCCAGCAGCCGGTTGCAACGCCACAATGAGCAGTTCTTC
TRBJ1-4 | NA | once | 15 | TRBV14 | CASSQAAGGWEKLFF | TGTGCCAGCAGCCAAGCGGCAGGTGGTTGGGAAAAACTGTTTTTT
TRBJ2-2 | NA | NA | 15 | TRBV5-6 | CASSFSPTGGGELFF | TGTGCCAGCAGCTTCTCGCCTACCGGGGGCGGGGAGCTGTTTTTT
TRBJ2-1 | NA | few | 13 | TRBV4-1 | CASSLVSADEQFF | TGCGCCAGCAGCCTGGTTTCGGCGGATGAGCAGTTCTTC
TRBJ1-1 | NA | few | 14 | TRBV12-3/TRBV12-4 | CASSRRTPNTEAFF | TGTGCCAGCAGCCGAAGGACACCGAACACTGAAGCTTTCTTT
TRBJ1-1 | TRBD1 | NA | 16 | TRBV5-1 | CASSSQLPGQHTEAFF | TGCGCCAGCAGCTCTCAACTGCCGGGACAGCACACTGAAGCTTTCTTT
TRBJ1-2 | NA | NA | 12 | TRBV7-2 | CASSPGTNGYTF | TGTGCCAGCAGCCCCGGGACAAATGGCTACACCTTC
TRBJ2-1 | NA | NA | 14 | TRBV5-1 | CASSLVIGNNEQFF | TGCGCCAGCAGCTTGGTAATAGGGAACAATGAGCAGTTCTTC
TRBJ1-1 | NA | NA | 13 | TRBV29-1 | CSALRQKNTEAFF | TGCAGCGCCTTGAGGCAGAAGAACACTGAAGCTTTCTTT
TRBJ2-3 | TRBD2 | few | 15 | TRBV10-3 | CAISESGGRVDTQYF | TGTGCCATCAGTGAGTCTGGCGGGAGGGTGGATACGCAGTATTTT
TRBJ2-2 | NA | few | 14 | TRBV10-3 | CAISGTQNTGELFF | TGTGCCATCTCCGGGACACAGAACACCGGGGAGCTGTTTTTT
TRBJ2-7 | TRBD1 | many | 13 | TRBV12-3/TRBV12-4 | CASRRQGSYEQYF | TGTGCCAGCAGGCGACAGGGTTCCTACGAGCAGTACTTC
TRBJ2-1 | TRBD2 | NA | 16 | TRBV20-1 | CSARNTTSGLYNEQFF | TGCAGTGCTAGGAACACAACTAGCGGTCTCTACAATGAGCAGTTCTTC
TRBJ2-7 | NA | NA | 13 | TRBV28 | CASSFGSFYEQYF | TGTGCCAGCAGTTTCGGTAGTTTCTACGAGCAGTACTTC
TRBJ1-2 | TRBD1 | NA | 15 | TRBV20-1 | CSARNPGQGAGGYTF | TGCAGTGCTAGAAATCCGGGACAGGGGGCCGGTGGCTACACCTTC
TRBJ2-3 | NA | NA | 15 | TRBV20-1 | CSATDYRVSTDTQYF | TGCAGTGCTACTGACTACCGCGTCAGCACAGATACGCAGTATTTT
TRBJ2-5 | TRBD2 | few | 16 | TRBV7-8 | CASSFGWRGVSETQYF | TGTGCCAGCAGCTTCGGGTGGCGGGGGGTTAGCGAGACCCAGTACTTC
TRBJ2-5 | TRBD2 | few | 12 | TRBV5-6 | CASSAGRATQYF | TGTGCCAGCAGCGCCGGGAGGGCTACCCAGTACTTC
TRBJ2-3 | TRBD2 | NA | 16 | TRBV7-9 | CASRGLAGGITDTQYF | TGTGCCAGCAGGGGACTAGCGGGAGGGATCACAGATACGCAGTATTTT
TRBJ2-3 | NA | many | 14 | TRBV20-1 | CSAERRTSTDTQYF | TGCAGTGCAGAGCGGAGAACTAGCACAGATACGCAGTATTTT
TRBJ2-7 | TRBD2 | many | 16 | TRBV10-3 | CAISESFGTSSYEQYF | TGTGCCATCAGTGAGTCTTTCGGGACTAGCTCTTACGAGCAGTACTTC
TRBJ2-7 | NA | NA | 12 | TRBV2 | CASSEWGDEQYF | TGTGCCAGCAGTGAATGGGGGGACGAGCAGTACTTC
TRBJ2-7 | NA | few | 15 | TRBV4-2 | CASSQDLSGPYEQYF | TGTGCCAGCAGCCAAGATTTATCAGGGCCGTACGAGCAGTACTTC
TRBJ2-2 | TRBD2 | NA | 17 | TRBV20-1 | CSASLPSGSLRAGELFF | TGCAGTGCTAGTCTTCCTAGCGGGTCACTAAGGGCCGGGGAGCTGTTTTTT
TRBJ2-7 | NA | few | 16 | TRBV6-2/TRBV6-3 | CASSKGGLDRWFEQYF | TGTGCCAGCAGTAAGGGAGGCCTGGACAGGTGGTTCGAGCAGTACTTC
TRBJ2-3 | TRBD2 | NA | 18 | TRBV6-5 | CASSYGRSSGSLTDTQYF | TGTGCCAGCAGTTACGGTCGATCTAGCGGGAGTTTAACAGATACGCAGTATTTT
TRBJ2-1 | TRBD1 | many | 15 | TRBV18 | CASSPGTGGYNEQFF | TGTGCCAGCAGTCCCGGGACAGGGGGCTACAATGAGCAGTTCTTC
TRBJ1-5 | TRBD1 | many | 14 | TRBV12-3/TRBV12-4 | CASSGLQGNQPQHF | TGTGCCAGCAGTGGACTACAGGGGAATCAGCCCCAGCATTTT
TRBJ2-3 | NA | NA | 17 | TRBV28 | CASTETLVRRSTDTQYF | TGTGCCAGCACCGAAACCCTAGTGAGGCGGAGCACAGATACGCAGTATTTT
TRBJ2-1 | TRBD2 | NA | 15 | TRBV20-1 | CSASRGGLAGNEQFF | TGCAGTGCTAGCCGAGGGGGACTAGCGGGGAATGAGCAGTTCTTC
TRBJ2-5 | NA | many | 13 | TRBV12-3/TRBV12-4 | CATSRVGAETQYF | TGTGCCACTTCAAGGGTAGGCGCCGAGACCCAGTACTTC
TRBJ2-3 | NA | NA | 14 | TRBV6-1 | CASTPTQSTDTQYF | TGTGCCAGCACCCCCACACAAAGCACAGATACGCAGTATTTT
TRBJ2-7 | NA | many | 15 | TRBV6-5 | CASSYSSLGSYEQYF | TGTGCCAGCAGTTACTCGAGCCTGGGGAGCTACGAGCAGTACTTC
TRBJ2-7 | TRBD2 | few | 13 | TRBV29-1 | CSVLAGAGYEQYF | TGCAGCGTTCTAGCGGGAGCGGGATACGAGCAGTACTTC
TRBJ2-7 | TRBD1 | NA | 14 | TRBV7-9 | CASSLEGAGDEQYF | TGTGCCAGCAGCTTAGAGGGGGCCGGGGACGAGCAGTACTTC